This T cell receptor beta chain stems from a study of T cells in Graves' hyperthyroidism and ophthalmopathy. Study observations and caveats: Blood also contained most expanded thyroid clonotypes above 0.001.

V gave up 9 bases and J gave up 9 bases, with 15 bases separating them. The length of the CDR3 is 12 residues. Germline V lookup: CDR1 SGHRS, CDR2 YFSETQ. Template material for amplifying TCR beta CDR3 regions consisted of RNA transcripts. With the HTBI primer set, the TCR CDR3 went through a first round of RT-PCR. Each CDR3 protein is one row after TCRdb ran MiXCR on the multiplex PCR reads. The sample includes 530,000 or so distinct CDR3 sequences, 46% of them seen just once. Graves' hyperthyroidism was deemed stable given no ophthalmopathy progression within 18 months. Newly diagnosed hyperthyroidism, duration under 2 months, in patients aged 18 to 65. Comment on this clonotype: Its antigen is currently unknown.

This sequence was found in a woman aged 18-35 years with Graves' hyperthyroidism. The sample taken for sequencing was peripheral blood or thyroid tissue (not recorded which). The V gene is TRBV5-1, the J gene TRBJ2-2; a possible D gene is TRBD2 (6 bases). The chain's CDR3 is CATTIGGRELFF. CDR3 sequence (DNA): TGCGCCACCACGATTGGCGGGAGGGAGCTGTTTTTT.